This T cell receptor beta chain was found in a study of blood T cell repertoires in COVID-19. Looking at the study overall: From the United States, Italy and Spain came samples of acute and convalescent COVID-19. Sources were T cells, B-cell-depleted T cells, or PBMCs; the material itself was cDNA or gDNA.

Here immunoSEQ multiplex PCR was the method, and the copy in TCRdb shows in-frame clones only, minus some. The data contain around 130,000 clones, 80% to 90% of them singletons. The CDR3 has 17 amino acids. Per germline, CDR1 SGHTA and CDR2 FQGTGA. The junction had 14 bases not matched to a gene; V was cut back by 4 bases and J by 6 bases. The chain couples TRBV7-3 to TRBJ2-2, with 7 positions matching TRBD1. This TCR was recovered from a man aged 65 to 85 with active or convalescent COVID-19. Sequenced sample: peripheral blood. The CDR3 coding sequence is TGTGCCAGCAGCTCGAACTATCGAGCAGGGGGTTCCGGGGAGCTGTTTTTT. It translates to CASSSNYRAGGSGELFF.